One sample yielded the 25 T cell receptor beta chains listed below, sequenced in a study of T cell repertoires in cytomegalovirus infection. TCRdb ran MiXCR on the reads and lists one entry per CDR3 protein. The profile shows around 300,000 distinct CDR3 sequences, 20% to 25% of them singletons. No antigens are known for them. The sequenced sample was cultured PBMCs, obtained from culture after CMV antigen stimulation. These receptors all come from a human donor in good health (CMV status not recorded). Some clones in this sample may be carry-over from other donors' samples.

The J gene is TRBJ1-1, the V gene TRBV12-3 or TRBV12-4; D ambiguous. The CDR3 totals 14 residues. The V end was cut by 1 base, the J end by 2 bases, with 8 bases between. CDR3 sequence: CASSLGIDNTEAFF. In DNA, the CDR3 is TGTGCCAGCAGTTTAGGGATCGACAACACTGAAGCTTTCTTT.

This clonotype appeared a few times. CDR3 coding DNA: TGTGCCAGCAGCCGAGGGCCCTTCGACCCAACCTCCTACAATGAGCAGTTCTTC. Its translation: CASSRGPFDPTSYNEQFF. The chain has TRBV11-2 and TRBJ2-1; tentative D call: TRBD2 (5 bases). This CDR3 comprises 18 residues. V was cut by 5 bases and J by 0 bases, with 20 bases left in between. Looked up from germline, CDR1 is SGHAT and CDR2 is FQNNGV.

This clonotype was seen at least ten times. This CDR3 reads CASSSRPTDTQYF. CDR3 in DNA: TGTGCCAGCAGCTCCCGTCCCACAGATACGCAGTATTTT. The chain uses TRBV7-3 and TRBJ2-3; the D is unclear. The germline V gene encodes CDR1 SGHTA and CDR2 FQGTGA. The CDR3 is made up of 13 amino acids. V was trimmed by 4 bases and J by 2 bases, leaving 7 bases between them.

This sequence joins TRBV19 and TRBJ2-1, with D unclear. The CDR3 is made up of 14 amino acids. The V end lost 5 bases, the J end lost 9 bases, and 17 bases lay between the germline ends. Per the germline V gene, CDR1 is LNHDA and CDR2 is SQIVND (reference sequence). This CDR3 is CASSAPAAWAEQFF. CDR3 coding DNA: TGTGCCAGTAGTGCTCCGGCGGCGTGGGCTGAGCAGTTCTTC.

This chain joins TRBV9 and TRBJ2-1; TRBD2 aligns across 8 bases. In germline, CDR1 is SGDLS, CDR2 YYNGEE. The CDR3 runs 17 residues. V shed 4 bases, J shed 0 bases, and the junction held 9 bases outside the gene matches. The CDR3 DNA reads TGTGCCAGCAGCCCAGAGGGTAGCGGGACCTCCTACAATGAGCAGTTCTTC. Translated, it gives CASSPEGSGTSYNEQFF.

This clonotype was found a few times. This sequence joins TRBV5-1 and TRBJ2-1; 10 bases are a match to TRBD2. The CDR3 loop spans 15 amino acids. CDR1 and CDR2 (germline): SGHRS, YFSETQ. The J segment lost 6 bases and the V segment lost 4 bases, leaving 7 bases of the junction unmatched. The CDR3 region is CASSTKSSGGNEQFF. CDR3 bases: TGCGCCAGCAGCACAAAATCTAGCGGGGGCAATGAGCAGTTCTTC.

The CDR3 spells CASSLGPGTTDNEQFF. As DNA, the CDR3 is TGTGCCAGCAGCTTAGGGCCTGGGACTACCGACAATGAGCAGTTCTTC. The rearrangement links TRBV7-6 to TRBJ2-1; 7 nucleotides agree with TRBD2. Germline trimming cut 1 base from V and 5 bases from J; bases unmatched to any gene: 8. Germline assignment: CDR1 SGHVS and CDR2 FNYEAQ. The CDR3 runs 16 residues.

In this sample, this clonotype turned up a few times. The J gene is TRBJ1-2, the V gene TRBV5-6, with 8 positions matching TRBD1. Germline V CDR1 and CDR2: SGHDT, YYEEEE. The CDR3 has 13 amino acids. The V gene end was trimmed by 5 bases and the J gene end by 4 bases; junction bases not matched to a gene: 4. The CDR3 DNA is TGTGCCAGCAGATTACAGGGGGGCTATGGCTACACCTTC. Protein sequence: CASRLQGGYGYTF.

This clonotype showed up many times. The DNA of the CDR3 is TGTGCCAGTGCGTCGACAGGGGCTCTTCGGCCCCAGCATTTT. Translation gives CASASTGALRPQHF. The chain joins TRBV6-2 or TRBV6-3 to TRBJ1-5; TRBD1 matches at 8 bases. The CDR3 has 14 residues. From germline, CDR1 is MNHEY and CDR2 SVGEGT. The ends lost 9 bases at V and 9 bases at J; junction bases unmatched: 13.

In its sample, this clonotype was seen a few times. The chain joins TRBV7-9 to TRBJ1-1; perhaps TRBD1 as D (5 bases). V was shortened by 5 bases and J by 0 bases, with 19 bases between the two germline ends. The germline gives CDR1 SEHNR, CDR2 FQNEAQ (reference sequence). The CDR3 sequence is 17 residues long. CDR3 loop: CASSHPDRGGLNTEAFF. CDR3 in DNA: TGTGCCAGCAGCCACCCCGACAGAGGTGGCTTGAACACTGAAGCTTTCTTT.

In this sample, this clonotype turned up a few times. The chain couples TRBV7-6 to TRBJ2-7; TRBD2 might be the D (6 bases). This CDR3 is built from 17 residues. The V end lost 5 bases, the J end lost 3 bases, and 23 bases lay between the germline ends. Germline loops: CDR1 SGHVS, CDR2 FNYEAQ. DNA for the CDR3: TGTGCCAGCAGCCCAAGAGGTAGCGGAGGGGCATACTACGAGCAGTACTTC. It codes for CASSPRGSGGAYYEQYF.

The genes are TRBV20-1 and TRBJ1-1; D not certain. This CDR3 spans 15 amino acids. V was trimmed by 1 base and J by 4 bases, leaving 16 bases between them. CDR1 is DFQATT and CDR2 is SNEGSKA in the germline V gene (reference sequence). CDR3 DNA: TGCAGTGCTAGAGCGGTCGAGGGTTTGGGCACTGAAGCTTTCTTT. Translation: CSARAVEGLGTEAFF.

This clonotype was picked up many times. The chain couples TRBV18 to TRBJ2-2; D remains ambiguous. Trimming cost V 6 bases and J 0 bases, with 14 bases left between them. In germline, CDR1 is KGHSH, CDR2 LQKENI. This CDR3 region has 16 residues. CDR3 protein: CASSPFSAANTGELFF. DNA of the CDR3: TGTGCCAGCTCCCCGTTTTCTGCAGCGAACACCGGGGAGCTGTTTTTT.

The chain links TRBV6-2 or TRBV6-3 to TRBJ2-6, with D possibly matching TRBD1 (6 bases). This CDR3 spans 19 amino acids. Trimming shortened V by 4 bases and J by 2 bases, and 21 bases separated the two germline ends. In germline, CDR1 is MNHEY, CDR2 SVGEGT. In DNA, the CDR3 is TGTGCCAGCAGTTCCGCGAGAGCAGGGGCTACTACTGGGGCCAACGTCCTGACTTTC. This gives the protein CASSSARAGATTGANVLTF.

This clonotype was picked up a small number of times. This chain connects TRBV28 to TRBJ1-1; no clear D. Deletions cut 3 bases from V and 6 bases from J, with 8 bases between. Germline lookup yields CDR1 MDHEN and CDR2 SYDVKM. The CDR3 length is 12 residues. The chain's CDR3 is CASSFQRAEAFF. CDR3 DNA sequence: TGTGCCAGCAGTTTCCAAAGAGCTGAAGCTTTCTTT. The complete variable domain, with remaining parts taken from reference TRBV28 and TRBJ1-1, reads DVKVTQSSRYLVKRTGEKVFLECVQDMDHENMFWYRQDPGLGLRLIYFSYDVKMKEKGDIPEGYSVSREKKERFSLILESASTNQTSMYLCASSFQRAEAFFGQGTRLTVV.

This clonotype was picked up many times. The V and J genes are TRBV7-2 and TRBJ2-3; TRBD2 is a possible D gene (5 bases). V dropped 5 bases and J dropped 1 base, with 13 bases sitting between them. Germline CDR1 reads SGHTA; CDR2 reads FQGNSA. The CDR3 covers 15 residues. The CDR3 coding sequence is TGTGCCAGCAGCCATCCTAGGCGGGGCACAGATACGCAGTATTTT. Encoded protein: CASSHPRRGTDTQYF.

This clonotype was observed at least ten times. The genes are TRBV7-2 and TRBJ2-7; unclear D gene. The length of the CDR3 is 15 residues. With 2 bases removed from V and 4 bases from J, the gap between germline ends came to 15 bases. Looked up from germline, CDR1 is SGHTA and CDR2 is FQGNSA. CDR3 coding DNA: TGTGCCAGCAGCTTAAGTAGGGTCTTGGGGTACGAGCAGTACTTC. Translated, it gives CASSLSRVLGYEQYF. The full variable domain, its missing parts supplied by reference TRBV7-2 and TRBJ2-7, is GAGVSQSPSNKVTEKGKDVELRCDPISGHTALYWYRQSLGQGLEFLIYFQGNSAPDKSGLPSDRFSAERTGGSVSTLTIQRTQQEDSAVYLCASSLSRVLGYEQYFGPGTRLTVT.

This clonotype was seen just once. The chain couples TRBV28 to TRBJ1-2; D perhaps matches TRBD1 (5 bases). V lost 4 bases, J lost 5 bases, and 17 bases lay in between. Germline V CDR1 and CDR2: MDHEN, SYDVKM. This CDR3 has 15 amino acids. CDR3 protein: CASSSAGRYNYGYTF. CDR3 bases: TGTGCCAGCAGTTCTGCGGGACGGTATAATTATGGCTACACCTTC.

Ten or more counts support this clonotype. The CDR3 here is CASSLGGRSAYEQYF. The CDR3 DNA reads as TGTGCCAGCAGCTTAGGGGGTAGATCCGCCTACGAGCAGTACTTC. This chain links TRBV7-8 with TRBJ2-7, with D unresolved. CDR3 length: 15 amino acids. Germline CDR1 SGHVS, CDR2 FQNEAQ. V was shortened by 1 base and J by 2 bases, with 12 bases between the two germline ends.

The chain links TRBV19 to TRBJ1-1; a weak D match, TRBD1 (5 bases). Trimming stripped 3 bases from V and 5 bases from J, with 13 bases between. The CDR3 is 14 amino acids. Germline V gives CDR1 LNHDA, CDR2 SQIVND (reference sequence). CDR3 in amino acids: CASSMRGAGTEAFF. The CDR3 bases are TGTGCCAGTAGTATGAGAGGGGCGGGAACTGAAGCTTTCTTT.

The sample holds a few counts of this clonotype. CDR3 in amino acids: CSARDPLSPSGNTIYF. CDR3 coding DNA: TGCAGTGCTAGAGACCCTCTATCCCCCTCTGGAAACACCATATATTTT. This rearrangement joins TRBV20-1 to TRBJ1-3; D call uncertain. The V end was cut by 0 bases, the J end by 0 bases, with 12 bases between. Germline CDR1 and CDR2: DFQATT and SNEGSKA (reference sequence). CDR3 size: 16 residues.

The chain has TRBV12-5 and TRBJ1-3; 7 bases are a match to TRBD1. Germline assignment: CDR1 LGHNT and CDR2 FRNRAP. V gave up 8 bases and J gave up 2 bases; unmatched junction bases: 9. This CDR3 comprises 15 residues. CDR3 DNA: TGTGCTAGTCAAAACCAGGGGGGGACTGGAAACACCATATATTTT. Its protein is CASQNQGGTGNTIYF.

The genes are TRBV5-4 and TRBJ2-1; TRBD2 aligns across 9 bases. The CDR3 is 14 amino acids. With 5 bases clipped from V and 10 bases from J, the junction kept 10 bases outside the gene matches. Germline values: CDR1 SGHNT, CDR2 YYREEE (reference sequence). The CDR3 here is CASSISGGYQEQFF. CDR3 nucleotides: TGTGCCAGCAGTATTAGCGGGGGTTACCAAGAGCAGTTCTTC.

The chain recombines TRBV10-2 with TRBJ1-2; 7 nucleotides agree with TRBD1. This CDR3 region has 13 residues. CDR1 and CDR2 from the germline V gene are WSHSY and SAAADI. V shed 8 bases and J 4 bases; nucleotides not matched to a gene: 7. In DNA form, the CDR3 reads TGCGCCAGCGCTTCCGACAGGGTCTATGGCTACACCTTC. Residues: CASASDRVYGYTF.

The chain uses TRBV25-1 and TRBJ2-5, with TRBD2 identical over 13 bases. V was clipped by 3 bases and J by 1 base; unmatched bases: 5. Germline V CDR1 and CDR2: MGHDK, SYGVNS. This CDR3 has 17 amino acids. In DNA form, the CDR3 reads TGTGCCAGCAGTGAGGGGGGACTAGCGGGACCCCAAGAGACCCAGTACTTC. Amino acid sequence: CASSEGGLAGPQETQYF.